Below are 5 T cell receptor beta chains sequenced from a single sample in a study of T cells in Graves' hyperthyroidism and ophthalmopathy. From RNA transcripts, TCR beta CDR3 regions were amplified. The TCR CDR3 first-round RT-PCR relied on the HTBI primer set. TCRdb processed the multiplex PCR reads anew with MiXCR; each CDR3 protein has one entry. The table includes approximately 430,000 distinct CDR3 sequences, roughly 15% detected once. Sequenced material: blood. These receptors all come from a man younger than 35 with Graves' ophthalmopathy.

The CDR3 coding sequence is TGCGCCAGCAGTGAGTTGGCTGTAAGGAGAGAGACCCAGTACTTC. Encoded protein: CASSELAVRRETQYF. The genes are TRBV10-2 and TRBJ2-5; D is unresolved. Trimming stripped 1 base from V and 4 bases from J, with 13 bases between. Per the germline V gene, CDR1 is WSHSY and CDR2 is SAAADI. The CDR3 loop spans 15 amino acids.

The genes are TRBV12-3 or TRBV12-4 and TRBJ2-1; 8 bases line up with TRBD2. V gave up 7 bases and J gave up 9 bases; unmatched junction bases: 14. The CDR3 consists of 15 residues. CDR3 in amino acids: CASNPRGGREGEQFF. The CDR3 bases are TGTGCCAGCAACCCACGGGGGGGGCGAGAGGGTGAGCAGTTCTTC.

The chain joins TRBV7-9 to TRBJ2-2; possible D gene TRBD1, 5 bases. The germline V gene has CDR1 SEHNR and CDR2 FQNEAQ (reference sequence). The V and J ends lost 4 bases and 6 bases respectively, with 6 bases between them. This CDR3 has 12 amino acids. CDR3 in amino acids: CASSWTSGELFF. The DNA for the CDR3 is TGTGCCAGCAGCTGGACATCCGGGGAGCTGTTTTTT.

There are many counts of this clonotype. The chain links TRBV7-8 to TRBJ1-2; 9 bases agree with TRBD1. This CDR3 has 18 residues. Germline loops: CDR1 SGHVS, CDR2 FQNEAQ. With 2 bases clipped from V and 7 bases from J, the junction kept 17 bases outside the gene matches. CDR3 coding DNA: TGTGCCAGCAGCTTAACCTCGCTGTCGAGGACAGGGGCCGTTGGCTACACCTTC. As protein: CASSLTSLSRTGAVGYTF.

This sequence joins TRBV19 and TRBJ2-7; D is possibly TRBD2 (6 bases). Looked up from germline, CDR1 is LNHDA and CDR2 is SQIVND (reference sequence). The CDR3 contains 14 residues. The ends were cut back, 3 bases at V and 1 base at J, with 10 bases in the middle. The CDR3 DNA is TGTGCCAGTAGTATTATCGGGAGATCCTACGAGCAGTACTTC. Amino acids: CASSIIGRSYEQYF.